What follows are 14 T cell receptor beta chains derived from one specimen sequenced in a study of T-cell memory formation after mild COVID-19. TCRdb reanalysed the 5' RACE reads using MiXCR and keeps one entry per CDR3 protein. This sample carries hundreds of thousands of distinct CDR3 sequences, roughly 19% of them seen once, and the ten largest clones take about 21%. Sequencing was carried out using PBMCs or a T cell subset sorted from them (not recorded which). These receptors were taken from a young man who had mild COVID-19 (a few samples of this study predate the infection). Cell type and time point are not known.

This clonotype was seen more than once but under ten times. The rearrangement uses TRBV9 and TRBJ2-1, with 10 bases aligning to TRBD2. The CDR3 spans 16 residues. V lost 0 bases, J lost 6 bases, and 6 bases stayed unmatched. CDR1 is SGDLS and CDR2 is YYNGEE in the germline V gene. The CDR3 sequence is CASSVGLAGAVNEQFF. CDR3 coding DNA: TGTGCCAGCAGCGTAGGTCTAGCGGGGGCCGTCAATGAGCAGTTCTTC.

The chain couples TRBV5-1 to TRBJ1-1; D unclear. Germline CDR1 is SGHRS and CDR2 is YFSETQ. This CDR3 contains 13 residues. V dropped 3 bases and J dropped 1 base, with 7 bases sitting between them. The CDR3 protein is CASSSEPNTEAFF. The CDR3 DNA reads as TGCGCCAGCAGCTCGGAACCGAACACTGAAGCTTTCTTT. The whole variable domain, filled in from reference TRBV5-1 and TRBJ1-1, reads KAGVTQTPRYLIKTRGQQVTLSCSPISGHRSVSWYQQTPGQGLQFLFEYFSETQRNKGNFPGRFSGRQFSNSRSEMNVSTLELGDSALYLCASSSEPNTEAFFGQGTRLTVV.

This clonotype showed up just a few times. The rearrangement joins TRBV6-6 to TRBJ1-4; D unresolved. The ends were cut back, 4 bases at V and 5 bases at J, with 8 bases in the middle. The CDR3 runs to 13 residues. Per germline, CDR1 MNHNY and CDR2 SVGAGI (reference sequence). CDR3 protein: CASSSMGNEKLFF. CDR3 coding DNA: TGTGCCAGCAGTTCTATGGGGAATGAAAAACTGTTTTTT.

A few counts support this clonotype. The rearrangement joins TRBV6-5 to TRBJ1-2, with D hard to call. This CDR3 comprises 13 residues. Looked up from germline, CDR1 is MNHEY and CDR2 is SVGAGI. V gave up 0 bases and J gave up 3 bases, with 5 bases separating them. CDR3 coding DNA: TGTGCCAGCAGTTACTCAGGAGACTATGGCTACACCTTC. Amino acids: CASSYSGDYGYTF.

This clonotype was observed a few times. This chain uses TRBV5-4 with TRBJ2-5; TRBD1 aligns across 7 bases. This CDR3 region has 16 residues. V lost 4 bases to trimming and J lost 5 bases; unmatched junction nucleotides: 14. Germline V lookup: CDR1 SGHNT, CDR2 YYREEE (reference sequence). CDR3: CASSPSPGTVSETQYF. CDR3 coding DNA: TGTGCCAGCAGCCCGAGTCCCGGGACAGTTTCGGAGACCCAGTACTTC.

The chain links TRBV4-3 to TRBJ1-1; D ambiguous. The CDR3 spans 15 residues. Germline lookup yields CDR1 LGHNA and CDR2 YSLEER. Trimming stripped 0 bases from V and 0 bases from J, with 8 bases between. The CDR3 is CASSQDSSMNTEAFF. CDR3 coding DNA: TGCGCCAGCAGCCAAGACTCCAGCATGAACACTGAAGCTTTCTTT.

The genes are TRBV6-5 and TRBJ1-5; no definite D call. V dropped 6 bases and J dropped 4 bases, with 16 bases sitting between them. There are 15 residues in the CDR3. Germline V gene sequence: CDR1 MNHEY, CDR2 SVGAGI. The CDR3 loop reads CASSRTFMSNQPQHF. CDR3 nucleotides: TGTGCCAGCAGCCGGACGTTTATGTCGAATCAGCCCCAGCATTTT.

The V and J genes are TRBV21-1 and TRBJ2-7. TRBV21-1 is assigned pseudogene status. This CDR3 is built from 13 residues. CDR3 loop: CASTKRGPFEQYV. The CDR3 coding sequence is TGTGCCAGCACTAAGCGGGGTCCCTTCGAGCAGTACGTC.

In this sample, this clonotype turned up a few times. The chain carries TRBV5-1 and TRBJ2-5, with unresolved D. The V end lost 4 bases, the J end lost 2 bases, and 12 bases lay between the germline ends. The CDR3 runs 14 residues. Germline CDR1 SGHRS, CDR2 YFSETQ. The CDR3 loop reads CASSVLGGQETQYF. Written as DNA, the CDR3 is TGCGCCAGCAGCGTATTAGGTGGGCAAGAGACCCAGTACTTC.

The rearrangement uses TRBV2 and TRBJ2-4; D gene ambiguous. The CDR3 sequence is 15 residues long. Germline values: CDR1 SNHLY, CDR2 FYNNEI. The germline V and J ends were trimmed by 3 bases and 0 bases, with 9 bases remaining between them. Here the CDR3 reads CASSEDGVAKNIQYF. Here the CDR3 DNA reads TGTGCCAGCAGTGAGGATGGGGTAGCCAAAAACATTCAGTACTTC. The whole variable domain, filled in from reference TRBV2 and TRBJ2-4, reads EPEVTQTPSHQVTQMGQEVILRCVPISNHLYFYWYRQILGQKVEFLVSFYNNEISEKSEIFDDQFSVERPDGSNFTLKIRSTKLEDSAMYFCASSEDGVAKNIQYFGAGTRLSVL.

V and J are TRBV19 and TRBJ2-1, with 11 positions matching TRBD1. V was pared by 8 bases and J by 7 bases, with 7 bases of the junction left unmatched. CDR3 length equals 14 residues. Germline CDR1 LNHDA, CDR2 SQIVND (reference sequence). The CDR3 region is CASSDGTGGNEQFF. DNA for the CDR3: TGTGCCAGTTCGGATGGGACAGGGGGTAATGAGCAGTTCTTC.

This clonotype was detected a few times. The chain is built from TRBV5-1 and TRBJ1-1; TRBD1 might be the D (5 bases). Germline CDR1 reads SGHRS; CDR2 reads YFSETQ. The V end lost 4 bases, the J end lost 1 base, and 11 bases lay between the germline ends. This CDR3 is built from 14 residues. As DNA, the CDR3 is TGCGCCAGCAGCGGGGGAATCACGAACACTGAAGCTTTCTTT. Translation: CASSGGITNTEAFF.

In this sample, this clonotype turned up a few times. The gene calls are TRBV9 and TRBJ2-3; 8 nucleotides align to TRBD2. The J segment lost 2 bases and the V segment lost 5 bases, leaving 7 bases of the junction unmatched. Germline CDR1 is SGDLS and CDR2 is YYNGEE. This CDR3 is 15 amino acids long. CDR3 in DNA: TGTGCCAGCAGGGCGCGGGGGGTCCTCACAGATACGCAGTATTTT. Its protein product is CASRARGVLTDTQYF. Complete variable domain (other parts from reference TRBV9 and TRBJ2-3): DSGVTQTPKHLITATGQRVTLRCSPRSGDLSVYWYQQSLDQGLQFLIQYYNGEERAKGNILERFSAQQFPDLHSELNLSSLELGDSALYFCASRARGVLTDTQYFGPGTRLTVL.

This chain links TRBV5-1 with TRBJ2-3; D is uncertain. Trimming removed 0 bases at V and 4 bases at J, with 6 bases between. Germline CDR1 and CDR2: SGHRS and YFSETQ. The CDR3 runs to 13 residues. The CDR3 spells CASSLEFADTQYF. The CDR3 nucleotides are TGCGCCAGCAGCTTGGAGTTCGCAGATACGCAGTATTTT. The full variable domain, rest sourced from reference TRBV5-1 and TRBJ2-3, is KAGVTQTPRYLIKTRGQQVTLSCSPISGHRSVSWYQQTPGQGLQFLFEYFSETQRNKGNFPGRFSGRQFSNSRSEMNVSTLELGDSALYLCASSLEFADTQYFGPGTRLTVL.